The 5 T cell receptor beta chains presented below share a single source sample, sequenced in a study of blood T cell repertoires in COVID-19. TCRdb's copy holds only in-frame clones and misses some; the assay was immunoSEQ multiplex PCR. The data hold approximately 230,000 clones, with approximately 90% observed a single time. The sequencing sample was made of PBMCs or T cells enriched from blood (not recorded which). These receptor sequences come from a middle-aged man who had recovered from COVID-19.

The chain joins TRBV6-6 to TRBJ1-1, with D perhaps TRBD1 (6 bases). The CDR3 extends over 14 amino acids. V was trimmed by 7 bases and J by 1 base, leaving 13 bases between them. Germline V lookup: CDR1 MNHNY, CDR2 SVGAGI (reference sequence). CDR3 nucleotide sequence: TGTGCCAGCATCTACGGGACACGGAACACTGAAGCTTTCTTT. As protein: CASIYGTRNTEAFF.

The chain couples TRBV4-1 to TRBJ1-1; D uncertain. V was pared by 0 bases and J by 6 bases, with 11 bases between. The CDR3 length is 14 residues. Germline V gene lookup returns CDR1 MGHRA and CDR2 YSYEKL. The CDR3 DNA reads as TGCGCCAGCAGCCAAGATCGCGAGATCCCTGAAGCTTTCTTT. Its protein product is CASSQDREIPEAFF.

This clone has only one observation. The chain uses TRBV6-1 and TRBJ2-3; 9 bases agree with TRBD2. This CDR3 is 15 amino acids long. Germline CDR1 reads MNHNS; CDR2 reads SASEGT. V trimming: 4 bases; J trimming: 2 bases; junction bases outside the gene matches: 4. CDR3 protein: CASSVQRGDTDTQYF. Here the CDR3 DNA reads TGTGCCAGCAGTGTTCAGCGGGGGGACACAGATACGCAGTATTTT.

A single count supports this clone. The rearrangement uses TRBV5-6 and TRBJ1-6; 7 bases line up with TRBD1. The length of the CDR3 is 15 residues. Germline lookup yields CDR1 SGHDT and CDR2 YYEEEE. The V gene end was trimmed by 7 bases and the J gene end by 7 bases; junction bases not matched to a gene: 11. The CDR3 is CASFIRGAWNSPLHF. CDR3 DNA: TGTGCCAGCTTTATCAGGGGGGCCTGGAATTCACCCCTCCACTTT.

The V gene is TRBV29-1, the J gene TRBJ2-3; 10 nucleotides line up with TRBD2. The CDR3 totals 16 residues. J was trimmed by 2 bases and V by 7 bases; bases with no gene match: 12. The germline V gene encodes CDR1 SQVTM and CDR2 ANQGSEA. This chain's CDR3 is CSAPGTSGETTDTQYF. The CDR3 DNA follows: TGCAGCGCCCCGGGCACTAGCGGGGAAACCACAGATACGCAGTATTTT.